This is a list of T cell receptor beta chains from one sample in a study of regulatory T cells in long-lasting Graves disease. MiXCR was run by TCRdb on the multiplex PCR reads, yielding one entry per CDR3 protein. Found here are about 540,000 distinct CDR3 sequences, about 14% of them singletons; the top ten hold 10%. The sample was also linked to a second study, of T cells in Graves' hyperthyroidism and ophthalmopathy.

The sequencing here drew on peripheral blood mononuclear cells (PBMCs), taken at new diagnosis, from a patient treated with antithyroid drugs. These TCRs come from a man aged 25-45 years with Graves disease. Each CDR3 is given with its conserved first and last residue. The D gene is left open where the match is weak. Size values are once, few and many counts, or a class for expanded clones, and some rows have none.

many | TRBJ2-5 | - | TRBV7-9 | TGTGCCACCCAGAAAATACTCCAAGAGACCCAGTACTTC | CATQKILQETQYF
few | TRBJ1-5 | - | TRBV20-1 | TGCAGTGCTCTTTCGGGGAATCAGCCCCAGCATTTT | CSALSGNQPQHF
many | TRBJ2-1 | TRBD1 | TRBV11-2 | TGTGCCAGCAGCTTATATTCGGGGACAGGCAATGAGCAGTTCTTC | CASSLYSGTGNEQFF
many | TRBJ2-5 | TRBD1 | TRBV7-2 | TGTGCCAGCAGCCCCCGGACAGGGATAGAGACCCAGTACTTC | CASSPRTGIETQYF
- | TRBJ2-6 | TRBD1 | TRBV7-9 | TGTGCCAGCGCTCTCTGGACAGGGACCCTAACTGGGGCCAACGTCCTGACTTTC | CASALWTGTLTGANVLTF
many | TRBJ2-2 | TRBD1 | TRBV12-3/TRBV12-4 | TGTGCCAGCAGACTTCAGGGGGCCGGGGAGCTGTTTTTT | CASRLQGAGELFF
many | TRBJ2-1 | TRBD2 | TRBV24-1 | TGTGCCACCAGTGGGACTAGCGGGATGGATGAGCAGTTCTTC | CATSGTSGMDEQFF
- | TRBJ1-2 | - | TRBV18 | TGTGCCAGCTCACAATCCGGGACCTCGAGCTACTATGGCTACACCTTC | CASSQSGTSSYYGYTF
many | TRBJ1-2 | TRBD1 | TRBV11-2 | TGTGCCAGCAGCTCGCTCAGGGACAGCCATGGCTACACCTTC | CASSSLRDSHGYTF
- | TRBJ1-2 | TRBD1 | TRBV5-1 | TGCGCCAGCAGCGGAACAGGGGGTGCCTATGGCTACACCTTC | CASSGTGGAYGYTF
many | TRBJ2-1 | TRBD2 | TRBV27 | TGTGCCAGCAGTCCCGACGGGACTAGCGGGAGTTACAATGAGCAGTTCTTC | CASSPDGTSGSYNEQFF
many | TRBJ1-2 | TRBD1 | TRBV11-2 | TGTGCCAGCAGCTTAGATTCGGAGGGGGCGGTGGATGGCTACACCTTC | CASSLDSEGAVDGYTF
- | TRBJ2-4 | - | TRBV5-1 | TGCGCCAGCAGCTTGTCGCTAGCCCAAAACATTCAGTACTTC | CASSLSLAQNIQYF
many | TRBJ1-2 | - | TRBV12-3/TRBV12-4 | TGTGCCAGCCGATCACAGGGAAACTATGGCTACACCTTC | CASRSQGNYGYTF
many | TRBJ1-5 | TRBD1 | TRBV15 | TGTGCCACCAGCTCTAGGACAGGGCCCAATCAGCCCCAGCATTTT | CATSSRTGPNQPQHF
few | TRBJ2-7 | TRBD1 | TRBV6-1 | TGTGCCAGCAGTGCGGCAGGGGGTACGAGATACGAGCAGTACTTC | CASSAAGGTRYEQYF
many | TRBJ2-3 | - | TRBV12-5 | TGTGCTAGTGGCATACTCAGGGTCCCCGATACGCAGTATTTT | CASGILRVPDTQYF
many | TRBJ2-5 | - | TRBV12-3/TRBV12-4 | TGTGCCAGCAGTGGGGGGCGCGGAGAGACCCAGTACTTC | CASSGGRGETQYF
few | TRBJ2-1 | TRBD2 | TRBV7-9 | TGTGCCAGCAGCTCCGGTCTCGGCGGGAGGGCCACATATGAGCAGTTCTTC | CASSSGLGGRATYEQFF
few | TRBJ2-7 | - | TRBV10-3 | TGTGCCATCAGCTTAAACCCGGGACTCCCGTCGGGGTTGTCCTACGAGCAGTACTTC | CAISLNPGLPSGLSYEQYF
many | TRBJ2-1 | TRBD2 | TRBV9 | TGTGCCAGCAGCACACTAGCGGGAAACTACAATGAGCAGTTCTTC | CASSTLAGNYNEQFF
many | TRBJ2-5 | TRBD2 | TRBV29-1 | TGCAGCGTTGGCCCACCTCTAGCGGGAGTGGCGGGGACCCAGTACTTC | CSVGPPLAGVAGTQYF
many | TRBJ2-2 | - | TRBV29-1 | TGCAGCGTCAGGGTCGGAGCCGGGGAGCTGTTTTTT | CSVRVGAGELFF
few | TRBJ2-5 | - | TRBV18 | TGTGCCAGCTCACCGTACGGCGAGACCCAGTACTTC | CASSPYGETQYF
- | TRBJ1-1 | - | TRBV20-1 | TGCAGTGCTAGAGATTCGCAGGTGAACACTGAAGCTTTCTTT | CSARDSQVNTEAFF
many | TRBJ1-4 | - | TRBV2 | TGTGCCAGCAGTGACCTCGGGCAACCAACTAATGAAAAACTGTTTTTT | CASSDLGQPTNEKLFF
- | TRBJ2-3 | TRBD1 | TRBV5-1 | TGCGCCAGCAGCTACGACGGACAGGGGGCGCGTGCAGATACGCAGTATTTT | CASSYDGQGARADTQYF